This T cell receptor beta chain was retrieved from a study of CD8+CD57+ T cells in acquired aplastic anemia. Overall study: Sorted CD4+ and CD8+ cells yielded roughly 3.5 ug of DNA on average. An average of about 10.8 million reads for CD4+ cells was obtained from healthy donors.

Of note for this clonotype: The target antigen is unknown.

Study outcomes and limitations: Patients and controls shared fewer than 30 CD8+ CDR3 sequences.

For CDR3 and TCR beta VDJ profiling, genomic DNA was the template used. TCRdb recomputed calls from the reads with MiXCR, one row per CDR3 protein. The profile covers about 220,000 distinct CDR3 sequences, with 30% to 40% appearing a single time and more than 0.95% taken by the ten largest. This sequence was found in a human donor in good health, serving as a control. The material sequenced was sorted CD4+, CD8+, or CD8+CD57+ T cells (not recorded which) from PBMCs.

CDR3 bases: TGTGCCAGCAGTGAAAGGGCTGGCGGCTACACCTTC. This translates into CASSERAGGYTF. The chain uses TRBV25-1 and TRBJ1-2; D gene uncertain. Trimming shortened V by 2 bases and J by 8 bases, and 9 bases separated the two germline ends. Germline V gene lookup returns CDR1 MGHDK and CDR2 SYGVNS. This CDR3 comprises 12 residues.